These 30 T cell receptor beta chains were sequenced from one sample in a study of blood T cell repertoires in COVID-19. Measured with immunoSEQ multiplex PCR; TCRdb has only the in-frame clones, and not every one. The sample lists about 98,000 clones, 86% seen once, with around a tenth in the top ten. Specimen: peripheral blood. The receptor set was obtained from a man aged 50 to 59 with acute or convalescent COVID-19.

This chain links TRBV3-1 (or the pseudogene TRBV3-2) with TRBJ1-1; the D gene is possibly TRBD1 (5 bases). The germline V and J ends were trimmed by 1 base and 11 bases, with 11 bases remaining between them. The CDR3 runs 12 residues. The germline CDR1 and CDR2 sequences are LGHDT and YNNKEL (reference sequence). CDR3 DNA: TGTGCCAGCAGCCAAGCCGACAGCGTGGCTTTCTTT. It yields the protein CASSQADSVAFF.

The V call is TRBV6-1, the J call TRBJ2-6; the D is unclear. Germline V CDR1 and CDR2: MNHNS, SASEGT. The CDR3 contains 17 residues. V lost 8 bases, J lost 4 bases, and 21 bases lay in between. As DNA, the CDR3 is TGTGCCAGCTGGGAAGATAGACTCTACCTCGGGGCCAACGTCCTGACTTTC. This gives the protein CASWEDRLYLGANVLTF.

The J gene is TRBJ1-1, the V gene TRBV7-9; TRBD1 is a possible D gene (6 bases). The CDR3 runs to 14 residues. V was trimmed by 4 bases and J by 0 bases, leaving 9 bases between them. The germline V gene encodes CDR1 SEHNR and CDR2 FQNEAQ (reference sequence). DNA of the CDR3: TGTGCCAGCAGCTCTACAGGGCTGAACACTGAAGCTTTCTTT. Amino acids: CASSSTGLNTEAFF.

The chain has TRBV24-1 and TRBJ1-5, with 8 positions matching TRBD1. CDR1 and CDR2 from the germline V gene are KGHDR and SFDVKD. V lost 4 bases to trimming and J lost 4 bases; unmatched junction nucleotides: 8. CDR3 length equals 16 residues. CDR3 DNA sequence: TGTGCCACCAGTGACCTTCAGGACAGGGTAAATCAGCCCCAGCATTTT. It is translated as CATSDLQDRVNQPQHF.

V and J are TRBV6-1 and TRBJ1-3, with D possibly TRBD1 on 5 matching bases. Germline assignment: CDR1 MNHNS and CDR2 SASEGT. V was shortened by 0 bases and J by 2 bases, with 8 bases between the two germline ends. The CDR3 length is 15 residues. For the CDR3, the DNA is TGTGCCAGCAGTGAAGCCAGGACAACTGGAAACACCATATATTTT. It is translated as CASSEARTTGNTIYF.

This sequence joins TRBV6-5 and TRBJ2-2, with D unclear. CDR3 size: 16 residues. Trimming left V 0 bases short and J 3 bases short, with 11 bases between. Germline V lookup: CDR1 MNHEY, CDR2 SVGAGI. The CDR3 protein is CASSYSTGVDTGELFF. CDR3 DNA sequence: TGTGCCAGCAGTTACTCAACGGGTGTGGACACCGGGGAGCTGTTTTTT.

The chain is built from TRBV9 and TRBJ1-1; weak D call: TRBD1 (6 bases). The V and J ends lost 0 bases and 5 bases respectively, with 14 bases between them. Germline V gene lookup returns CDR1 SGDLS and CDR2 YYNGEE. The CDR3 runs 15 residues. CDR3 protein: CASSVVGGRRTEAFF. The CDR3 region has the DNA TGTGCCAGCAGCGTAGTCGGGGGGCGAAGAACTGAAGCTTTCTTT.

V and J are TRBV18 and TRBJ2-1; 10 bases are a match to TRBD1. With V trimmed by 3 bases and J by 6 bases, 8 bases remained unmatched. Germline CDR1 and CDR2: KGHSH and LQKENI. This CDR3 spans 16 amino acids. The CDR3 bases are TGTGCCAGCTCACCTCAGACAGGGGGCGCCCCCAATGAGCAGTTCTTC. It yields the protein CASSPQTGGAPNEQFF.

This clone was seen a single time. The rearrangement links TRBV3-1 (or the pseudogene TRBV3-2) to TRBJ2-2; TRBD2 agrees at 10 bases. There are 15 residues in the CDR3. Losses at the gene ends were 7 bases for V and 2 bases for J; bases not matched to a gene: 4. Germline-derived CDR1 and CDR2 are LGHDT and YNNKEL (reference sequence). The CDR3 sequence is CASTPSGRNTGELFF. The CDR3 DNA reads as TGTGCCAGCACTCCTAGCGGGAGAAACACCGGGGAGCTGTTTTTT.

The rearrangement uses TRBV9 and TRBJ1-1, with a weak D call TRBD1 (6 bases). The CDR3 runs 15 residues. Germline values: CDR1 SGDLS, CDR2 YYNGEE. The V end lost 0 bases, the J end lost 0 bases, and 9 bases lay between the germline ends. This CDR3 reads CASSVADRLNTEAFF. In DNA form, the CDR3 reads TGTGCCAGCAGCGTAGCGGACAGATTGAACACTGAAGCTTTCTTT. The variable domain in full, completed from reference TRBV9 and TRBJ1-1, reads DSGVTQTPKHLITATGQRVTLRCSPRSGDLSVYWYQQSLDQGLQFLIQYYNGEERAKGNILERFSAQQFPDLHSELNLSSLELGDSALYFCASSVADRLNTEAFFGQGTRLTVV.

The CDR3 spells CATSRGESYTF. The CDR3 region has the DNA TGTGCCACCAGCAGAGGAGAAAGCTACACCTTC. V gene TRBV15 combines with J gene TRBJ1-2; D call uncertain. CDR3 size: 11 residues. The germline V gene encodes CDR1 LNHNV and CDR2 YYDKDF (reference sequence). The V end was cut by 1 base, the J end by 9 bases, with 6 bases between.

The CDR3: CASSPGQELVYGYTF. CDR3 in DNA: TGTGCCAGCAGCCCCGGACAGGAACTAGTCTATGGCTACACCTTC. The rearrangement joins TRBV7-9 to TRBJ1-2, with 7 bases matching TRBD1. Germline CDR1 reads SEHNR; CDR2 reads FQNEAQ (reference sequence). The trim removed 5 bases at V and 4 bases at J, leaving 10 bases unmatched. This CDR3 is 15 amino acids long.

The chain joins TRBV19 to TRBJ2-1, with 11 bases matching TRBD2. This CDR3 spans 17 amino acids. The trim removed 6 bases at V and 4 bases at J, leaving 11 bases unmatched. Germline assignment: CDR1 LNHDA and CDR2 SQIVND (reference sequence). The CDR3 protein is CASRPTPTSGRYNEQFF. CDR3 DNA: TGTGCCAGTAGACCTACCCCCACTAGCGGGAGATACAATGAGCAGTTCTTC.

This chain joins TRBV15 and TRBJ2-7, with D perhaps TRBD1 (6 bases). Germline-derived CDR1 and CDR2 are LNHNV and YYDKDF (reference sequence). Trimming pared 4 bases from V and 8 bases from J, leaving 15 bases between. CDR3 length: 13 residues. Written as DNA, the CDR3 is TGTGCCACCAGCACAGACCGTGGACAGCAGCAGTACTTC. It yields the protein CATSTDRGQQQYF.

The CDR3 DNA reads TGTGCCAGCAGTTTCCAGCGTACTGAGCAGTTCTTC. It is translated as CASSFQRTEQFF. J is TRBJ2-1 and V is TRBV12-3 or TRBV12-4, with D unclear. The V gene lost 3 bases and the J gene lost 9 bases, with 9 bases spanning the gap. The CDR3 loop spans 12 amino acids.

This chain connects TRBV15 to TRBJ1-5; TRBD1 agrees at 8 bases. The CDR3 length is 15 residues. With 0 bases clipped from V and 6 bases from J, the junction kept 4 bases outside the gene matches. Germline-derived CDR1 and CDR2 are LNHNV and YYDKDF (reference sequence). CDR3 in amino acids: CATSRDVTGVQPQHF. Written as DNA, the CDR3 is TGTGCCACCAGCAGAGATGTGACAGGGGTTCAGCCCCAGCATTTT.

The V call is TRBV9, the J call TRBJ2-2; 10 bases map to TRBD2. The CDR3 is made up of 16 amino acids. The junction had 5 bases not matched to a gene; V was cut back by 0 bases and J by 6 bases. The V gene's germline CDR1 is SGDLS and CDR2 YYNGEE. The CDR3 nucleotides read TGTGCCAGCAGCGTAGTTCCAGCGGGAGGGTCCGGGGAGCTGTTTTTT. Translated: CASSVVPAGGSGELFF.

The rearrangement links TRBV5-4 to TRBJ1-1; D uncertain. Germline V CDR1 and CDR2: SGHNT, YYREEE (reference sequence). V lost 4 bases to trimming and J lost 0 bases, with 13 bases between them. The CDR3 covers 15 residues. The CDR3 region has the DNA TGTGCCAGCAGCCAACGGGTTTCTATGAACACTGAAGCTTTCTTT. This codes for CASSQRVSMNTEAFF.

The rearrangement links TRBV29-1 to TRBJ1-3; 9 bases line up with TRBD1. Germline assignment: CDR1 SQVTM and CDR2 ANQGSEA. Trimming took 6 bases from V and 2 from J; bases not matched to a gene: 2. This CDR3 has 13 residues. In nucleotides, the CDR3 is TGCAGCGTGGGGGACAGGGCTGGAAACACCATATATTTT. It is translated as CSVGDRAGNTIYF.

This clone was seen once. This chain joins TRBV5-4 and TRBJ2-3, with D possibly matching TRBD2 (6 bases). This CDR3 has 16 residues. Looked up from germline, CDR1 is SGHNT and CDR2 is YYREEE (reference sequence). With 4 bases removed from V and 3 bases from J, the gap between germline ends came to 18 bases. Here the CDR3 reads CASSPSVQRLTDTQYF. In DNA form, the CDR3 reads TGTGCCAGCAGCCCTAGCGTACAGAGGCTGACAGATACGCAGTATTTT.

This chain uses TRBV23-1 with TRBJ2-2; TRBD1 aligns across 9 bases. TRBV23-1 counts as an open reading frame of uncertain function. The CDR3 runs 16 residues. V lost 6 bases, J lost 7 bases, and 12 bases stayed unmatched. The CDR3 DNA reads as TGCGCCAGCAGCCAAGGGGGACAGGGCTATAGCGGGGAGCTGTTTTTT. Encoded protein: CASSQGGQGYSGELFF.

The chain carries TRBV19 and TRBJ1-5, with no clear D. Germline lookup yields CDR1 LNHDA and CDR2 SQIVND (reference sequence). The V gene lost 5 bases and the J gene lost 1 base, with 9 bases spanning the gap. The CDR3 spans 14 residues. The CDR3 sequence: CASSVGDSNQPQHF. The CDR3 DNA reads TGTGCCAGTAGTGTTGGAGACAGCAATCAGCCCCAGCATTTT.

The sample holds one count of this clone. The chain has TRBV6-6 and TRBJ2-5, with TRBD2 identical over 7 bases. CDR3 length: 16 amino acids. V was clipped by 2 bases and J by 0 bases; unmatched bases: 6. Germline loops: CDR1 MNHNY, CDR2 SVGAGI (reference sequence). The CDR3 loop reads CASSYQLAEYQETQYF. DNA of the CDR3: TGTGCCAGCAGTTACCAGCTAGCGGAATACCAAGAGACCCAGTACTTC.

The chain is built from TRBV27 and TRBJ1-6, with TRBD1 matching over 8 bases. Trimming at V came to 9 bases and at J to 7 bases, leaving 11 bases not matched to a gene. CDR3 length: 15 amino acids. Germline V CDR1 and CDR2: MNHEY, SMNVEV (reference sequence). As DNA, the CDR3 is TGTGCCAGTAAGGGGTTACAGGGGGTAAATTCACCCCTCCACTTT. Its translation: CASKGLQGVNSPLHF.

This chain connects TRBV18 to TRBJ1-6; 7 bases are shared with TRBD1. The germline V gene encodes CDR1 KGHSH and CDR2 LQKENI. The CDR3 consists of 13 residues. The V segment lost 6 bases and the J segment 19 bases; nucleotides outside the gene matches: 15. The CDR3 DNA is TGTGCCAGCTCGCGTGGGGGACAGCAAAACCTACACTTT. The encoded protein is CASSRGGQQNLHF.

J is TRBJ1-6 and V is TRBV18, with no clear D. Germline-derived CDR1 and CDR2 are KGHSH and LQKENI. This CDR3 is built from 13 residues. Trimming stripped 6 bases from V and 8 bases from J, with 11 bases between. CDR3 DNA sequence: TGTGCCAGCTCCCGGGATACCCATTCACCCCTCCACTTT. It specifies CASSRDTHSPLHF.

This clone was picked up one time. The chain recombines TRBV7-6 with TRBJ2-1; 16 positions agree with TRBD2. The J segment lost 6 bases and the V segment lost 5 bases, leaving 7 bases of the junction unmatched. From germline, CDR1 is SGHVS and CDR2 FNYEAQ. This CDR3 has 17 amino acids. The CDR3 sequence: CASSPGLAGGLANEQFF. In DNA, the CDR3 is TGTGCCAGCAGCCCGGGACTAGCGGGAGGGTTGGCCAATGAGCAGTTCTTC.

J is TRBJ2-7 and V is TRBV6-2 or TRBV6-3; the match to TRBD1 covers 8 bases. CDR1 is MNHEY and CDR2 is SVGEGT in the germline V gene. V shed 2 bases and J 0 bases; nucleotides not matched to a gene: 6. CDR3 length: 16 residues. Here the CDR3 reads CASSYPRTGPSYEQYF. In nucleotides, the CDR3 is TGTGCCAGCAGTTACCCCCGGACAGGGCCCTCCTACGAGCAGTACTTC.

In DNA form, the CDR3 reads TGTGCCAGCAGTGAGTACAACCTGAGCAATCAGCCCCAGCATTTT. Its protein product is CASSEYNLSNQPQHF. The rearrangement links TRBV6-1 to TRBJ1-5; the D is unclear. The CDR3 totals 15 residues. From germline, CDR1 is MNHNS and CDR2 SASEGT. V lost 3 bases, J lost 1 base, and 10 bases lay in between.

This clone appeared a few times. This sequence joins TRBV11-2 and TRBJ1-3; D is possibly TRBD1 (5 bases). The CDR3 is 16 amino acids. From germline, CDR1 is SGHAT and CDR2 FQNNGV. Trimming pared 2 bases from V and 2 bases from J, leaving 13 bases between. The CDR3 DNA follows: TGTGCCAGCAGCTTATTTCGTCCGGGGGCTGGAAACACCATATATTTT. Amino acid sequence: CASSLFRPGAGNTIYF.